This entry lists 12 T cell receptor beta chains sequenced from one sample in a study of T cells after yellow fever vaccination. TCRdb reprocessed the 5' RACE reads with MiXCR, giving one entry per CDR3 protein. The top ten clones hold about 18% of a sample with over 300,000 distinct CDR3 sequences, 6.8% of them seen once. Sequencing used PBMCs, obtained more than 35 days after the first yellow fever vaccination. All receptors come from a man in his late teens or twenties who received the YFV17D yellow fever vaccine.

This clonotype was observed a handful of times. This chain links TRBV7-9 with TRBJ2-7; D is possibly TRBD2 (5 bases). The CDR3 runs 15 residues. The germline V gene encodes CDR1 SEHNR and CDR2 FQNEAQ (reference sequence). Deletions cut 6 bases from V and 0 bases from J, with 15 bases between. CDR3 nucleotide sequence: TGTGCCAGCAGATATGGTAGCGCGGACTCCTACGAGCAGTACTTC. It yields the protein CASRYGSADSYEQYF.

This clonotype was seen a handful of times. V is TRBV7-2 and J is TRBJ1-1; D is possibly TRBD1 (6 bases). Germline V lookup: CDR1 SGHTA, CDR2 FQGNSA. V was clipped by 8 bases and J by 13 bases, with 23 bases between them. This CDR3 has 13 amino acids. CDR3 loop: CASLIEAGGAHFF. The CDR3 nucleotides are TGTGCCAGCCTCATAGAGGCGGGGGGGGCCCATTTCTTT.

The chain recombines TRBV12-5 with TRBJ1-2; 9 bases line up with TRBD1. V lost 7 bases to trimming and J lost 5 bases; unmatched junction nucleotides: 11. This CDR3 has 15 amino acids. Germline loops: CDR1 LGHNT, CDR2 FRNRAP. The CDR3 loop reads CASAKNRDRDYGYTF. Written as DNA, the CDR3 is TGTGCTAGTGCCAAGAACCGGGACAGGGATTATGGCTACACCTTC.

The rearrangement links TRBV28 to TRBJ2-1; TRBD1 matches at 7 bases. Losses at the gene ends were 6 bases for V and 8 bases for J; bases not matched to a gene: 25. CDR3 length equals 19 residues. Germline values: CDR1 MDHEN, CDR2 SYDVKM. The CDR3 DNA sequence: TGTGCCAGCAGCCCATGGACTTACTCTGGGGCGACCCAGGGGGATGAGCAGTTCTTC. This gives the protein CASSPWTYSGATQGDEQFF.

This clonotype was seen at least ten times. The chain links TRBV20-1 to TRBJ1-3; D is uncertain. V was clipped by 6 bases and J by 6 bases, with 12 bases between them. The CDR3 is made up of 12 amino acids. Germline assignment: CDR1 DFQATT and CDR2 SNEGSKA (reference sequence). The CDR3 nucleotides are TGCAGTGCGACTGGGGTCGTAAACACCATATATTTT. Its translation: CSATGVVNTIYF.

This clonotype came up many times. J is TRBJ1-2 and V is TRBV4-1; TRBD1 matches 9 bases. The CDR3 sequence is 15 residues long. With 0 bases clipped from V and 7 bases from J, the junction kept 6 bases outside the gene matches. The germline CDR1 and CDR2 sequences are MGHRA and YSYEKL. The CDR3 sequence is CASSQEARTGVGYTF. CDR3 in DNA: TGCGCCAGCAGCCAAGAAGCTAGGACAGGGGTTGGCTACACCTTC.

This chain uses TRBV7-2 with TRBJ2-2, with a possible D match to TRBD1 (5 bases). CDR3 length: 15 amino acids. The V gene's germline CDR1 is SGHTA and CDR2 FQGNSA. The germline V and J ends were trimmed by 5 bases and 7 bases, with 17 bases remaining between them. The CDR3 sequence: CASSPWLAGFGELFF. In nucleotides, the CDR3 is TGTGCCAGCAGCCCCTGGTTGGCAGGGTTCGGGGAGCTGTTTTTT.

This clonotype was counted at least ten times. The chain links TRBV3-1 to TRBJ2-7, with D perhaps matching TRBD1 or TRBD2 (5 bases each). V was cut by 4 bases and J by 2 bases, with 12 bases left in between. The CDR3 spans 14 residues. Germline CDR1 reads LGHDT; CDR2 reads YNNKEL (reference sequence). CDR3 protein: CASSPPGDPYEQYF. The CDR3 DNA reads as TGTGCCAGCAGCCCTCCCGGGGACCCCTACGAGCAGTACTTC.

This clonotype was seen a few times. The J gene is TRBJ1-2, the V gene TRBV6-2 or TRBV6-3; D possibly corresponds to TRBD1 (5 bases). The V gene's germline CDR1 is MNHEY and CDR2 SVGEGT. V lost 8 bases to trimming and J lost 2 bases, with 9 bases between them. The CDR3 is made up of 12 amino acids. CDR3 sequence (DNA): TGTGCCAGCTGGACACCAAACTATGGCTACACCTTC. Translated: CASWTPNYGYTF.

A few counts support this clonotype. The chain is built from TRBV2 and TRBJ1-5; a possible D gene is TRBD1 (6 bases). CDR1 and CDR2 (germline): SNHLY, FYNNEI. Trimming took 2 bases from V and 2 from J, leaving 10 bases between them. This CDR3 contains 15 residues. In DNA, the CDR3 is TGTGCCAGCAGTGAATGGGGGGCGGGCAATCAGCCCCAGCATTTT. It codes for CASSEWGAGNQPQHF.

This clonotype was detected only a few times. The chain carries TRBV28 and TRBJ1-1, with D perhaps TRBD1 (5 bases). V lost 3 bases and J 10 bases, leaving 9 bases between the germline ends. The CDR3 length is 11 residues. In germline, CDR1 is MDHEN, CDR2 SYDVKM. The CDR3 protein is CASSFGGSAFF. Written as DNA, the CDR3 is TGTGCCAGCAGTTTTGGGGGATCAGCTTTCTTT.

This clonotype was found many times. CDR3 sequence (DNA): TGTGCCACTGGGACAGGGGGGTACGAGCAGTACTTC. Protein sequence: CATGTGGYEQYF. This chain links TRBV6-5 with TRBJ2-7; TRBD1 aligns across 11 bases. The CDR3 length is 12 residues. The germline gives CDR1 MNHEY, CDR2 SVGAGI. Unmatched junction bases numbered 3, after V lost 10 bases and J lost 4 bases.